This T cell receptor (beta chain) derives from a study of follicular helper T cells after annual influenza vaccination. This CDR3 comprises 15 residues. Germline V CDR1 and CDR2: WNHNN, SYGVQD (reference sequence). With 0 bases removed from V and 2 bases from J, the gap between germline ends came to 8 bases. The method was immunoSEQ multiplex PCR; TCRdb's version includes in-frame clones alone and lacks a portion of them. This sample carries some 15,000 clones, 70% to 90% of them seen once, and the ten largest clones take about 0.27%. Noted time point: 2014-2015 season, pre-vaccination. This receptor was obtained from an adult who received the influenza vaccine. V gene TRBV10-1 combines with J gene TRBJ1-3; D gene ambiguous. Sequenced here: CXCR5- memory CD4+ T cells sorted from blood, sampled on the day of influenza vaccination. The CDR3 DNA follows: TGCGCCAGCAGTGAGTCGCTAGGCGCTGGAAACACCATATATTTT. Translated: CASSESLGAGNTIYF.